Below are 8 T cell receptor beta chains sequenced from a single sample in a study of T cell repertoires in cytomegalovirus infection. MiXCR, run by TCRdb on the reads, gives a single entry per CDR3 protein. The sample yields roughly 570,000 distinct CDR3 sequences, approximately 40% seen once. No cognate antigen is known for these TCRs. Sample: cultured PBMCs, taken from culture after CMV antigen stimulation. Receptors were obtained from a human donor in good health (CMV status not recorded). Some clones in this sample may be carry-over from other donors' samples.

This chain links TRBV6-2 or TRBV6-3 with TRBJ2-7; perhaps TRBD1 as D (5 bases). Germline V lookup: CDR1 MNHEY, CDR2 SVGEGT. The CDR3 is made up of 18 amino acids. With 2 bases removed from V and 0 bases from J, the gap between germline ends came to 20 bases. This CDR3 reads CASSYRWAGLLSSYEQYF. The CDR3 nucleotides read TGTGCCAGCAGTTACCGATGGGCAGGGCTATTAAGCTCCTACGAGCAGTACTTC.

The chain couples TRBV30 to TRBJ2-1, with TRBD2 matching over 11 bases. This CDR3 region has 14 residues. Germline V CDR1 and CDR2: GTSNPN, SVGIG (reference sequence). V gave up 4 bases and J gave up 4 bases; unmatched junction bases: 3. CDR3 region: CAWNSGREYNEQFF. Written as DNA, the CDR3 is TGTGCCTGGAATAGCGGGAGGGAATACAATGAGCAGTTCTTC.

The V call is TRBV4-3, the J call TRBJ2-3, with D unresolved. V lost 0 bases and J 4 bases, leaving 11 bases between the germline ends. The CDR3 is made up of 15 amino acids. The germline gives CDR1 LGHNA, CDR2 YSLEER. CDR3 DNA: TGCGCCAGCAGCCAAGATCCACGACTCTCAGATACGCAGTATTTT. Translation gives CASSQDPRLSDTQYF.

The chain joins TRBV2 to TRBJ1-1, with TRBD1 as a possible D gene (6 bases). CDR1 is SNHLY, CDR2 FYNNEI, per germline. The CDR3 loop spans 13 amino acids. V dropped 11 bases and J dropped 3 bases, with 16 bases sitting between them. CDR3: CACNREAHTEAFF. The CDR3 DNA reads as TGTGCCTGTAACAGGGAGGCGCACACTGAAGCTTTCTTT.

This clonotype was observed a handful of times. The gene calls are TRBV7-2 and TRBJ2-7, with D tentatively TRBD1 (6 bases). CDR3 length equals 14 residues. V was pared by 0 bases and J by 5 bases, with 11 bases between. Germline V gene lookup returns CDR1 SGHTA and CDR2 FQGNSA. The CDR3 here is CASSLAGAPNEQYF. In nucleotides, the CDR3 is TGTGCCAGCAGCTTAGCGGGGGCGCCAAACGAGCAGTACTTC.

This clonotype showed up just a few times. V is TRBV6-2 or TRBV6-3 and J is TRBJ1-5; D unresolved. V was clipped by 0 bases and J by 0 bases, with 9 bases between them. This CDR3 comprises 16 residues. CDR1 and CDR2 (germline): MNHEY, SVGEGT. The CDR3 loop reads CASSYSSQYSNQPQHF. In DNA form, the CDR3 reads TGTGCCAGCAGTTACTCGAGTCAGTATAGCAATCAGCCCCAGCATTTT.

The chain links TRBV12-5 to TRBJ2-7; 7 bases align to TRBD2. Germline-derived CDR1 and CDR2 are LGHNT and FRNRAP. The length of the CDR3 is 15 residues. V gave up 5 bases and J gave up 4 bases; unmatched junction bases: 11. For the CDR3, the DNA is TGTGCTAGTGGTCGAAGCGGGACGGTCCCGTACGAGCAGTACTTC. It specifies CASGRSGTVPYEQYF.

This clonotype was seen a few times. The V call is TRBV7-2, the J call TRBJ2-5, with TRBD2 identical over 8 bases. This CDR3 comprises 14 residues. Germline-derived CDR1 and CDR2 are SGHTA and FQGNSA. V trimming: 8 bases; J trimming: 4 bases; junction bases outside the gene matches: 9. The CDR3, as DNA: TGTGCCAGCGCCCCGGGACTAGAGCGAGAGACCCAGTACTTC. Protein product: CASAPGLERETQYF.